This T cell receptor beta chain is drawn from a study of shared clonotypes between healthy human individuals (dated by TCRdb to about 2020). For the wider study: The cohort comprised a couple of women and three men aged 18 to 49 years. To estimate repertoire size and how much clonotype sharing occurs between individuals, the study deeply sequenced the blood TCR repertoires of roughly 5 healthy adults. To increase sequencing depth and limit assay-specific biases, TCR repertoire library preparation and sequencing were carried out by different laboratories using diverse techniques. Per donor, leukapheresis produced somewhere between about 0.85 and 10 billion PBMCs. The study at large found these results: Based on pairwise subsampling, the degree of clonotype sharing among donors was expected to be affected by sequencing depth. Only blood was sampled, and tissue TCR repertoires likely differ from those in blood. The genetic and exposure-history diversity represented was limited by the small number of donors.

Notes on this clone: Its antigen is still unknown. No much larger clone is present one base from it, and per-base qualities are unavailable.

Using the deep immunoSEQ assay, multiplex PCR amplified TCR CDR3 regions from genomic DNA. For each cell subset, the extracted genomic DNA was distributed evenly across all wells of several immunoSEQ 96-well plates, and each plate served as one replicate. For unsorted PBMC, approximately 0.3 ug genomic DNA, equal to 25,000 to 35,000 T cell genomes, was loaded into each replicate PCR. Genomic DNA from unsorted PBMC was sequenced over ten immunoSEQ deep assay plates. The purified libraries were quantified using a Qubit 3.0 fluorometer, sized with a Bioanalyzer 2100, and then quantified again using the KAPA Library Quantification kit. Every immunoSEQ 96-well plate was sequenced on a separate single-read 150-cycle Illumina NextSeq 550 flow cell. In the paper's pipeline: Because only junctional sequences without quality scores were contained in the immunoSEQ output, filtering matching that applied to full-length reads could not be performed. To assign V/J genes and CDR3, sequences were annotated using PyIR, a Python wrapper for IgBLAST v1.9, with IMGT germline references. Reads were filtered out if the reads had weak V/J assignments (E-value above 1e-6), no CDR3, stop codons, out-of-frame junctions, or ambiguous translated residues. V3J clonotypes were defined as sequences sharing an identical inferred V gene, J gene, and CDR3 amino acid sequence. Percentage overlap between repertoires was computed as shared unique clonotypes divided by the size of the smaller repertoire. Richness of each repertoire was evaluated using RTK rarefaction, the Chao1 estimator, and Recon v2.1 estimates of unobserved clonotypes. TCRdb took over this immuneACCESS table, retaining in-frame rearrangements with V and J assigned. Such tables are incomplete; in checked studies, under half of the missing clones stem from an unresolved V gene, and the remainder is unexplained. V, J and clone size were drawn from that table, and D and trimming were deduced from the DNA. This sample lists about 480,000 clones; over 60% were detected once. The top ten clones comprise under 15% of the sample.

The donors were healthy, HIV-negative adults who had no recently reported acute infections or vaccinations. Every donor was a Caucasian adult living in Nashville, Tennessee, USA. For unsorted samples, tens of millions of PBMCs were counted, and genomic DNA was extracted using the QIAamp DNA Blood Mini kit. Blood was collected by leukapheresis, and PBMCs were isolated by Ficoll-Histopaque density gradient centrifugation and then cryopreserved in liquid nitrogen vapor phase. The V end gives up 2 bases and the J end 2 bases, leaving 11 bases in the junction not matched to a gene. Counted from cysteine to phenylalanine, this CDR3 has 18 amino acids. Just the 54-base CDR3 DNA is kept, in frame starting at base 1. The germline V gene encodes CDR1 MNHEY and CDR2 SMNVEV (reference sequence).

Sequencing was performed on PBMCs. The sequence was obtained from a woman between 35 and 50 years old in good health. Some clones in this sample may be carry-over from other donors' samples. Recombination joined TRBV27 with TRBJ2-7; 11 central bases correspond to TRBD2. The base sequence is TGTGCCAGCAGTTTACTCCTAGCGGGAGGCCCTAGTCCCTACGAGCAGTACTTC. Protein translation: CASSLLLAGGPSPYEQYF.